Listed below are T cell receptor beta chains from one sample, sequenced in a study of blood T cell repertoires in COVID-19. Profiled with immunoSEQ multiplex PCR; TCRdb holds only in-frame clones, not every one. The repertoire holds 87,000 or so clones, approximately 88% seen once, with 11% in the top ten. The sequencing input was peripheral blood. The receptors derive from an elderly man with acute or convalescent COVID-19. Both conserved end residues are part of each CDR3. Fields, in order: J gene, clone size, V gene, D gene, CDR3 protein, CDR3 DNA. D genes are given only for firm matches. Clone size appears in some rows only: once, few, many, or a class for an expanded clone.

j_gene: TRBJ2-7
abundance: once
v_gene: TRBV27
d_gene: TRBD1
CDR3aa: CASSFGDSFIYEQYF
CDR3nt: TGTGCCAGCAGTTTCGGGGACAGTTTTATCTACGAGCAGTACTTC

j_gene: TRBJ2-1
abundance: .
v_gene: TRBV7-2
d_gene: .
CDR3aa: CASSRSREQFF
CDR3nt: TGTGCCAGCAGCCGAAGCCGTGAGCAGTTCTTC

j_gene: TRBJ2-1
abundance: once
v_gene: TRBV10-3
d_gene: .
CDR3aa: CAIRSDSSYNEQFF
CDR3nt: TGTGCCATCCGAAGCGATAGCTCCTACAATGAGCAGTTCTTC

j_gene: TRBJ1-6
abundance: .
v_gene: TRBV6-4
d_gene: .
CDR3aa: CASSEQTNSPLHF
CDR3nt: TGTGCCAGCAGTGAACAGACTAATTCACCCCTCCACTTT

j_gene: TRBJ2-2
abundance: .
v_gene: TRBV10-3
d_gene: .
CDR3aa: CAILRFPNTGELFF
CDR3nt: TGTGCCATCCTCAGGTTCCCGAACACCGGGGAGCTGTTTTTT

j_gene: TRBJ1-1
abundance: .
v_gene: TRBV6-4
d_gene: TRBD1
CDR3aa: CASSDSSRGDRNTEAFF
CDR3nt: TGTGCCAGCAGTGACTCTTCCAGGGGGGACAGAAACACTGAAGCTTTCTTT

j_gene: TRBJ2-3
abundance: .
v_gene: TRBV7-2
d_gene: .
CDR3aa: CASSYEGADTQYF
CDR3nt: TGTGCCAGCAGCTACGAGGGCGCAGATACGCAGTATTTT

j_gene: TRBJ2-1
abundance: .
v_gene: TRBV6-1
d_gene: TRBD2
CDR3aa: CASSERGYNEQFF
CDR3nt: TGTGCCAGCAGTGAGCGGGGGTACAATGAGCAGTTCTTC

j_gene: TRBJ2-2
abundance: .
v_gene: TRBV10-3
d_gene: TRBD1
CDR3aa: CAISRTGAPTGELFF
CDR3nt: TGTGCCATCAGCCGGACAGGGGCACCGACCGGGGAGCTGTTTTTT

j_gene: TRBJ1-4
abundance: few
v_gene: TRBV3-1/TRBV3-2
d_gene: .
CDR3aa: CASSQDRTGFGEKLFF
CDR3nt: TGTGCCAGCAGCCAAGATCGTACGGGGTTTGGAGAAAAACTGTTTTTT

j_gene: TRBJ1-2
abundance: .
v_gene: TRBV10-3
d_gene: TRBD1
CDR3aa: CAISESTLGGGRGYTF
CDR3nt: TGTGCCATCAGTGAGTCGACTCTAGGAGGGGGCAGGGGCTACACCTTC

j_gene: TRBJ1-1
abundance: .
v_gene: TRBV19
d_gene: .
CDR3aa: CASSILLRNTEAFF
CDR3nt: TGTGCCAGTAGTATCCTCTTGCGTAACACTGAAGCTTTCTTT

j_gene: TRBJ2-5
abundance: few
v_gene: TRBV7-9
d_gene: .
CDR3aa: CASSLTSSDPRGTQYF
CDR3nt: TGTGCCAGCAGCTTAACCTCGTCCGACCCCCGGGGGACCCAGTACTTC

j_gene: TRBJ2-5
abundance: once
v_gene: TRBV5-1
d_gene: TRBD1
CDR3aa: CASSRSGTGTPETQYF
CDR3nt: TGCGCCAGCAGTCGTTCCGGGACAGGAACGCCAGAGACCCAGTACTTC

j_gene: TRBJ1-6
abundance: .
v_gene: TRBV5-1
d_gene: .
CDR3aa: CASSLEPGPSSPLHF
CDR3nt: TGCGCCAGCAGCTTGGAGCCAGGGCCTTCTTCACCCCTCCACTTT

j_gene: TRBJ1-6
abundance: .
v_gene: TRBV19
d_gene: .
CDR3aa: CASSIQGTENSPLHF
CDR3nt: TGTGCCAGTAGTATCCAGGGAACGGAGAATTCACCCCTCCACTTT

j_gene: TRBJ1-2
abundance: once
v_gene: TRBV5-1
d_gene: .
CDR3aa: CASSLEGRAEGYTF
CDR3nt: TGCGCCAGCAGCTTGGAGGGGAGGGCGGAGGGCTACACCTTC

j_gene: TRBJ2-7
abundance: .
v_gene: TRBV7-2
d_gene: .
CDR3aa: CASSLAAGPYEQYF
CDR3nt: TGTGCCAGCAGCTTAGCTGCAGGGCCGTACGAGCAGTACTTC

j_gene: TRBJ2-7
abundance: .
v_gene: TRBV6-2/TRBV6-3
d_gene: TRBD1
CDR3aa: CASSYGTGDPYEQYF
CDR3nt: TGTGCCAGCAGTTACGGGACAGGGGATCCCTACGAGCAGTACTTC

j_gene: TRBJ2-2
abundance: few
v_gene: TRBV5-1
d_gene: .
CDR3aa: CASSLGEGGNTGELFF
CDR3nt: TGCGCCAGCAGCTTGGGAGAAGGGGGGAACACCGGGGAGCTGTTTTTT

j_gene: TRBJ2-1
abundance: .
v_gene: TRBV28
d_gene: TRBD1
CDR3aa: CASSTGQGYNEQFF
CDR3nt: TGTGCCAGCAGTACCGGACAGGGTTACAATGAGCAGTTCTTC

j_gene: TRBJ2-3
abundance: .
v_gene: TRBV4-3
d_gene: .
CDR3aa: CASSLRALQVADTQYF
CDR3nt: TGCGCCAGCAGCCTGAGAGCGCTACAGGTTGCAGATACGCAGTATTTT

j_gene: TRBJ1-2
abundance: .
v_gene: TRBV14
d_gene: .
CDR3aa: CASSQVTDYGYTF
CDR3nt: TGTGCCAGCAGCCAAGTTACAGATTATGGCTACACCTTC

j_gene: TRBJ1-4
abundance: .
v_gene: TRBV18
d_gene: .
CDR3aa: CASLRSTNEKLFF
CDR3nt: TGTGCCAGCTTGAGATCAACTAATGAAAAACTGTTTTTT

j_gene: TRBJ2-3
abundance: .
v_gene: TRBV28
d_gene: TRBD2
CDR3aa: CASSSGLDSADTQYF
CDR3nt: TGTGCCAGCAGTAGTGGACTAGATAGTGCAGATACGCAGTATTTT

j_gene: TRBJ1-6
abundance: few
v_gene: TRBV6-5
d_gene: TRBD1
CDR3aa: CATGQGNSPLHF
CDR3nt: TGTGCCACCGGACAGGGGAATTCACCCCTCCACTTT

j_gene: TRBJ2-5
abundance: .
v_gene: TRBV28
d_gene: TRBD1
CDR3aa: CASKVKTGGSGETQYF
CDR3nt: TGTGCCAGTAAGGTAAAAACAGGGGGCAGCGGAGAGACCCAGTACTTC

j_gene: TRBJ1-5
abundance: .
v_gene: TRBV5-6
d_gene: TRBD1
CDR3aa: CASSSSGGLSNQPQHF
CDR3nt: TGTGCCAGCAGCTCCTCAGGGGGCCTTAGCAATCAGCCCCAGCATTTT

j_gene: TRBJ2-3
abundance: .
v_gene: TRBV15
d_gene: TRBD2
CDR3aa: CATSRDREADYQDTQYF
CDR3nt: TGTGCCACCAGCAGAGACCGGGAGGCGGATTATCAGGATACGCAGTATTTT

j_gene: TRBJ2-7
abundance: .
v_gene: TRBV4-3
d_gene: TRBD1
CDR3aa: CASSQQTGSYEQYF
CDR3nt: TGCGCCAGCAGCCAACAGACAGGGTCCTACGAGCAGTACTTC

j_gene: TRBJ1-1
abundance: .
v_gene: TRBV29-1
d_gene: TRBD1
CDR3aa: CSGGQAYTEAFF
CDR3nt: TGCAGCGGCGGACAGGCATACACTGAAGCTTTCTTT

j_gene: TRBJ2-5
abundance: .
v_gene: TRBV5-1
d_gene: .
CDR3aa: CASSLALRGTRETQYF
CDR3nt: TGCGCCAGCAGCTTGGCTCTCAGGGGAACGCGAGAGACCCAGTACTTC

j_gene: TRBJ1-3
abundance: once
v_gene: TRBV10-1
d_gene: TRBD1
CDR3aa: CASSAGTGTSGNTIYF
CDR3nt: TGCGCCAGCAGCGCTGGGACAGGGACCTCTGGAAACACCATATATTTT

j_gene: TRBJ1-1
abundance: .
v_gene: TRBV4-3
d_gene: .
CDR3aa: CASSQAPQGGYTEAFF
CDR3nt: TGCGCCAGCAGCCAAGCCCCTCAGGGAGGCTACACTGAAGCTTTCTTT

j_gene: TRBJ2-1
abundance: .
v_gene: TRBV7-2
d_gene: TRBD2
CDR3aa: CASSLLAGAGGYNEQFF
CDR3nt: TGTGCCAGCAGCTTACTAGCGGGAGCCGGCGGCTACAATGAGCAGTTCTTC

j_gene: TRBJ2-7
abundance: .
v_gene: TRBV5-1
d_gene: .
CDR3aa: CASSGGIHYEQYF
CDR3nt: TGCGCCAGCAGCGGCGGAATTCACTACGAGCAGTACTTC

j_gene: TRBJ1-1
abundance: few
v_gene: TRBV9
d_gene: .
CDR3aa: CASSPEIRRNTEAFF
CDR3nt: TGTGCCAGCAGCCCAGAAATACGCCGGAACACTGAAGCTTTCTTT

j_gene: TRBJ2-7
abundance: .
v_gene: TRBV13
d_gene: TRBD2
CDR3aa: CASSPRLAHEQYF
CDR3nt: TGTGCCAGCAGCCCTCGACTAGCCCACGAGCAGTACTTC

j_gene: TRBJ2-1
abundance: .
v_gene: TRBV10-1
d_gene: .
CDR3aa: CASSDSSGTDDNEQFF
CDR3nt: TGCGCCAGCAGTGATTCGTCGGGGACTGACGACAATGAGCAGTTCTTC

j_gene: TRBJ1-2
abundance: .
v_gene: TRBV7-9
d_gene: TRBD1
CDR3aa: CASSPAGTGATGYTF
CDR3nt: TGTGCCAGCAGCCCCGCCGGGACAGGGGCTACCGGCTACACCTTC

j_gene: TRBJ1-2
abundance: .
v_gene: TRBV6-2/TRBV6-3
d_gene: TRBD1
CDR3aa: CASSRTPDRAYGYTF
CDR3nt: TGTGCCAGCAGTCGAACCCCGGACAGGGCCTATGGCTACACCTTC

j_gene: TRBJ1-1
abundance: once
v_gene: TRBV6-5
d_gene: .
CDR3aa: CASSVTPGTEAFF
CDR3nt: TGTGCCAGCAGCGTTACCCCGGGCACTGAAGCTTTCTTT

j_gene: TRBJ2-1
abundance: .
v_gene: TRBV19
d_gene: TRBD2
CDR3aa: CATFPQGLAPTGEQFF
CDR3nt: TGTGCCACCTTCCCTCAGGGACTAGCTCCTACGGGGGAGCAGTTCTTC

j_gene: TRBJ2-3
abundance: few
v_gene: TRBV11-3
d_gene: .
CDR3aa: CASSLEQGTDTQYF
CDR3nt: TGTGCCAGCAGCTTAGAACAGGGCACAGATACGCAGTATTTT

j_gene: TRBJ2-7
abundance: .
v_gene: TRBV28
d_gene: TRBD1
CDR3aa: CASSLPGQGYEQYF
CDR3nt: TGTGCCAGCAGTCTCCCGGGACAGGGGTACGAGCAGTACTTC

j_gene: TRBJ1-2
abundance: .
v_gene: TRBV28
d_gene: .
CDR3aa: CASSPGGPVTYYGYTF
CDR3nt: TGTGCCAGCAGCCCCGGGGGACCGGTGACTTACTATGGCTACACCTTC

j_gene: TRBJ2-5
abundance: .
v_gene: TRBV19
d_gene: TRBD1
CDR3aa: CASSPDRGVEETQYF
CDR3nt: TGTGCCAGTAGTCCCGACAGGGGAGTCGAGGAGACCCAGTACTTC

j_gene: TRBJ2-7
abundance: few
v_gene: TRBV25-1
d_gene: TRBD2
CDR3aa: CASSKGGEVYEQYF
CDR3nt: TGTGCCAGCAGTAAGGGAGGGGAGGTCTACGAGCAGTACTTC

j_gene: TRBJ1-2
abundance: .
v_gene: TRBV7-2
d_gene: TRBD1
CDR3aa: CASSSGQELGYTF
CDR3nt: TGTGCCAGCAGCTCAGGACAGGAATTGGGCTACACCTTC

j_gene: TRBJ1-5
abundance: once
v_gene: TRBV6-5
d_gene: TRBD1
CDR3aa: CASRDRESQPQHF
CDR3nt: TGTGCCAGCAGGGACAGGGAATCTCAGCCCCAGCATTTT

j_gene: TRBJ1-5
abundance: .
v_gene: TRBV6-7
d_gene: .
CDR3aa: CASSYAQGSQPQHF
CDR3nt: TGTGCCAGCAGTTACGCCCAAGGGAGTCAGCCCCAGCATTTT

j_gene: TRBJ1-1
abundance: .
v_gene: TRBV18
d_gene: .
CDR3aa: CASSPKTGSDTEAFF
CDR3nt: TGTGCCAGCTCACCTAAAACAGGGTCGGACACTGAAGCTTTCTTT

j_gene: TRBJ1-1
abundance: .
v_gene: TRBV11-2
d_gene: .
CDR3aa: CASSLSREGTEAFF
CDR3nt: TGTGCCAGCAGCCTTAGCAGGGAAGGGACTGAAGCTTTCTTT

j_gene: TRBJ2-1
abundance: .
v_gene: TRBV19
d_gene: .
CDR3aa: CASSIKFPAGPNEQFF
CDR3nt: TGTGCCAGTAGTATAAAGTTCCCCGCAGGGCCCAATGAGCAGTTCTTC

j_gene: TRBJ1-2
abundance: .
v_gene: TRBV6-1
d_gene: .
CDR3aa: CASSSLGAPLYGYTF
CDR3nt: TGTGCCAGCAGTTCATTGGGGGCCCCACTATATGGCTACACCTTC